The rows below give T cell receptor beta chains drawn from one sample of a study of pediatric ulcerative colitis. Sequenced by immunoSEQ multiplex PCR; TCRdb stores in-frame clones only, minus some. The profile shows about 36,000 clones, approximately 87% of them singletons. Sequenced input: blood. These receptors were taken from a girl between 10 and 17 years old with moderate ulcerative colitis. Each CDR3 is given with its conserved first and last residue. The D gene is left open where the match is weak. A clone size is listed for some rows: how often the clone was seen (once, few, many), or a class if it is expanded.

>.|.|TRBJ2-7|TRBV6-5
TGTGCCAGCAGTTACTCGAGTGGACAGATCCACTACGAGCAGTACTTC
CASSYSSGQIHYEQYF
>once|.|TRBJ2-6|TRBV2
TGTGCCAGCAGTGGAACGGCAGGGGAGAGCTCTGGGGCCAACGTCCTGACTTTC
CASSGTAGESSGANVLTF
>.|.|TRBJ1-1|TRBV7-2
TGTGCCAGCAGCGTGGGACCGATACTAAACACTGAAGCTTTCTTT
CASSVGPILNTEAFF
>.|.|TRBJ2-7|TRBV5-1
TGCGCCAGCAGCTTCGGGGATTCCTACGAGCAGTACTTC
CASSFGDSYEQYF
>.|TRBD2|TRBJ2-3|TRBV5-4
TGTGCCAGCAGTATTAACAGCGGGGGGTCCGGCACAGATACGCAGTATTTT
CASSINSGGSGTDTQYF
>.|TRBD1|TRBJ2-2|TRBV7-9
TGTGCCAGCAGCCCGTCGACAGGGGTGAGCACCGGGGAGCTGTTTTTT
CASSPSTGVSTGELFF
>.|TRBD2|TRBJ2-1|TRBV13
TGTGCCAGCAGCTTAGAAGGCGGGAGCTCCTACAATGAGCAGTTCTTC
CASSLEGGSSYNEQFF
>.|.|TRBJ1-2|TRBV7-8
TGTGCCAGCAGCCACGGGCTGGCTGGCTACACCTTC
CASSHGLAGYTF
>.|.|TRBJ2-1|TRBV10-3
TGTGCCATCAGGTCGCTTGGAGGTAATGAGCAGTTCTTC
CAIRSLGGNEQFF
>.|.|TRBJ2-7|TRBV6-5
TGTGCCAGCAGTTACTCGGGCACGTACGAGCAGTACTTC
CASSYSGTYEQYF
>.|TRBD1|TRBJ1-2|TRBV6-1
TGTGCCAGCAGAACCGGGACAGGGGCTTATGGCTACACCTTC
CASRTGTGAYGYTF
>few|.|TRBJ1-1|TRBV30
TGTGCCGGATCCGCGAACACTGAAGCTTTCTTT
CAGSANTEAFF
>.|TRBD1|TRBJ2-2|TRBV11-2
TGTGCCAGCAGCTTAGGGCAGGGGGAGTACCGGGAGCTGTTTTTT
CASSLGQGEYRELFF
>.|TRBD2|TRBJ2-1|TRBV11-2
TGTGCCAGCAGCTCCTTTTCGGGGGGGGACGGAAGCTCCTACAATGAGCAGTTCTTC
CASSSFSGGDGSSYNEQFF